This note documents a single T cell receptor beta chain sequence. The antigen remains undetermined. The entry originates in a study of blood T cells in healthy people across ages. Study summary: Per every two T cells, about one barcoded beta molecule was captured by template switching. General study findings and limits: Unsorted PBMCs ruled out conclusive naive versus antigen-experienced comparison. The fall in TCR beta diversity per million T cells was roughly linear with age. Greater diversity and more naive CD4+ cells were seen in long-lived donors than in aged donors.

Sample-barcoded 5' priming and a J-beta primer mix drove a second PCR of 7 to 11 cycles. TCRdb reprocessed the 5' RACE reads via MiXCR and lists one record per CDR3 protein. There are hundreds of thousands of distinct CDR3 sequences in the sample; about 42% occur only once, and roughly 20% lies in the top ten. V was shortened by 6 bases and J by 4 bases, with 17 bases between the two germline ends. The length of the CDR3 is 15 residues. V and J are TRBV12-3 or TRBV12-4 and TRBJ2-3; D is unclear. The TCR sequence derives from an older woman in good health. Sequencing was performed on blood. Written as DNA, the CDR3 is TGTGCCAGCAGCTTTCGGAGATGGAGAGCAGATACGCAGTATTTT. Translation: CASSFRRWRADTQYF.